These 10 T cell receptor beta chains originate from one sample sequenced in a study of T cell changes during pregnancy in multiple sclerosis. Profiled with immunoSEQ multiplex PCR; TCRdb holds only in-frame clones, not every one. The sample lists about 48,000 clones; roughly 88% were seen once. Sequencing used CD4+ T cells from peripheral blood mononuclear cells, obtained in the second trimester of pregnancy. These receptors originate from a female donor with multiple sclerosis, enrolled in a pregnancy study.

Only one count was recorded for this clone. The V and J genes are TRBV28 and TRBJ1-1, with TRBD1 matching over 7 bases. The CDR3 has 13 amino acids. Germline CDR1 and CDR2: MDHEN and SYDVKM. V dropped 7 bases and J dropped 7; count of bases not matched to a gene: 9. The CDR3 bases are TGTGCCAGCACACGGACAGGTAAACATGAAGCTTTCTTT. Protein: CASTRTGKHEAFF. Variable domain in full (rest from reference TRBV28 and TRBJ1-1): DVKVTQSSRYLVKRTGEKVFLECVQDMDHENMFWYRQDPGLGLRLIYFSYDVKMKEKGDIPEGYSVSREKKERFSLILESASTNQTSMYLCASTRTGKHEAFFGQGTRLTVV.

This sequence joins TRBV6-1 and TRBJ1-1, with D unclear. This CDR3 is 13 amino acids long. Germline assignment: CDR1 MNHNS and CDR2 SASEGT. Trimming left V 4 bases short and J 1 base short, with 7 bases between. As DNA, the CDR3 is TGTGCCAGCAGTGGAGGATGGAACACTGAAGCTTTCTTT. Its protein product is CASSGGWNTEAFF.

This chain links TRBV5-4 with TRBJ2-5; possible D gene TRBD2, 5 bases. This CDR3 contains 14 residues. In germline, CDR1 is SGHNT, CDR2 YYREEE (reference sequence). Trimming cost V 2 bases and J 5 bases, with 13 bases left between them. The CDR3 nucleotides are TGTGCCAGCAGCTTTAGGGCCCGGAGGGAGACCCAGTACTTC. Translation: CASSFRARRETQYF.

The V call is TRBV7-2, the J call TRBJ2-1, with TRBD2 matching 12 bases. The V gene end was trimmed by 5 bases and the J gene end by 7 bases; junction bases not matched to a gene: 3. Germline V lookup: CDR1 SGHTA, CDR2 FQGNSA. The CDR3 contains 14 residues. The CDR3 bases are TGTGCCAGCAGCGGGACTAGCGGGCGGAATGAGCAGTTCTTC. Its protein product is CASSGTSGRNEQFF. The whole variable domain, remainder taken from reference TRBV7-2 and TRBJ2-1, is GAGVSQSPSNKVTEKGKDVELRCDPISGHTALYWYRQSLGQGLEFLIYFQGNSAPDKSGLPSDRFSAERTGGSVSTLTIQRTQQEDSAVYLCASSGTSGRNEQFFGPGTRLTVL.

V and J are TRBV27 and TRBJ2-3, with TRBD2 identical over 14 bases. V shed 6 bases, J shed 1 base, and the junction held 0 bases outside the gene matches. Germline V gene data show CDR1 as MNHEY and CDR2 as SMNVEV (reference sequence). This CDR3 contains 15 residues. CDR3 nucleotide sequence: TGTGCCAGCAGGACTAGCGGGGGGGGCACAGATACGCAGTATTTT. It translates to CASRTSGGGTDTQYF.

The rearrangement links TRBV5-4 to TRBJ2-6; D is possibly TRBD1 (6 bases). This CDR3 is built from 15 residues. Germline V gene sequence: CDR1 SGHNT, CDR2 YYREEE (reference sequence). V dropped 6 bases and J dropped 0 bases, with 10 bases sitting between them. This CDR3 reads CASTLDSSGANVLTF. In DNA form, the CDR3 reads TGTGCCAGCACCCTGGACAGCTCTGGGGCCAACGTCCTGACTTTC.

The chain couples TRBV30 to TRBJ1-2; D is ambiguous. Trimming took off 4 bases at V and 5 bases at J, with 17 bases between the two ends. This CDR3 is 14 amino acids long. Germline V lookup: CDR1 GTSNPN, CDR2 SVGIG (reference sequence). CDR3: CAWNPGHILYGYTF. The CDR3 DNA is TGTGCCTGGAATCCTGGGCATATTCTTTATGGCTACACCTTC.

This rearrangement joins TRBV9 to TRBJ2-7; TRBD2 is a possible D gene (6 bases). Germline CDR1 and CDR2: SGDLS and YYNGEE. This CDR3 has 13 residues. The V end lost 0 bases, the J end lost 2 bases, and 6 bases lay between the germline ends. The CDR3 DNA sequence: TGTGCCAGCAGCGTAGGGACTACCTACGAGCAGTACTTC. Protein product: CASSVGTTYEQYF.

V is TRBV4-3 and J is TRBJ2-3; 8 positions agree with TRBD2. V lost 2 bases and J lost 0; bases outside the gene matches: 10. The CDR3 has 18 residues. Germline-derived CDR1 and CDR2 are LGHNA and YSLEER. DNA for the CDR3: TGCGCCAGCAGCCAAAGCCCAGGACTAGCAGTTAGCACAGATACGCAGTATTTT. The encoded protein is CASSQSPGLAVSTDTQYF.

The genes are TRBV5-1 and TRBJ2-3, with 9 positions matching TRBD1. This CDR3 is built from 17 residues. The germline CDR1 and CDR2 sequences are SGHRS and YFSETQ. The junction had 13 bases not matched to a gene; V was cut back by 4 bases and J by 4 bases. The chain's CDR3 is CASSTDRGVGGADTQYF. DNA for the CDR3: TGCGCCAGCAGCACGGACAGGGGAGTGGGTGGGGCAGATACGCAGTATTTT.